This is a list of T cell receptor beta chains from one sample in a study of T cell responses to AZD1222 COVID-19 vaccine. Measured with immunoSEQ multiplex PCR; TCRdb has only the in-frame clones, and not every one. The sample yields some 110,000 clones, 85% to 90% seen once. This specimen consisted of peripheral blood, obtained 28 days after the second AZD1222 dose. These receptors all come from an adult who received the AZD1222 COVID-19 vaccine. Each CDR3 is given with its conserved first and last residue. D genes are given only for firm matches.

J | D | V | CDR3
TRBJ1-1 | TRBD1 | TRBV9 | CASSVGTGGTEAFF
TRBJ1-1 | - | TRBV6-5 | CASRTGQNTEAFF
TRBJ1-5 | - | TRBV28 | CASSSPAGSGNQPQHF
TRBJ2-6 | - | TRBV6-5 | CASSPQGAGANVLTF
TRBJ2-2 | - | TRBV5-1 | CASSLKPSRRLENTGELFF
TRBJ2-2 | TRBD2 | TRBV30 | CAWMGGGPTGELFF
TRBJ1-3 | TRBD1 | TRBV5-4 | CASSSAGGVGNTIYF
TRBJ2-7 | TRBD2 | TRBV4-1 | CASSGLDYEQYF
TRBJ2-4 | - | TRBV3-1/TRBV3-2 | CASSQDWNIQYF
TRBJ1-3 | TRBD1 | TRBV19 | CASSWQGDSGNTIYF
TRBJ2-7 | - | TRBV6-5 | CASSPSSRNYEQYF
TRBJ2-7 | TRBD2 | TRBV27 | CASRPGAGGFYEQYF
TRBJ2-3 | TRBD2 | TRBV7-3 | CASSLTSGGSDTQYF
TRBJ2-4 | TRBD2 | TRBV18 | CASSPLGRAIKNIQYF
TRBJ1-1 | - | TRBV13 | CAARWDGDTEAFF
TRBJ1-2 | TRBD1 | TRBV9 | CASSSGTAPYGYTF
TRBJ2-7 | TRBD1 | TRBV5-1 | CASSLEGQTYEQYF
TRBJ2-7 | TRBD1 | TRBV5-5 | CASSPQGILYEQYF
TRBJ2-2 | TRBD2 | TRBV9 | CASSPGLAGGLAGELFF
TRBJ1-1 | TRBD1 | TRBV29-1 | CSVLDPGQGRIAFF
TRBJ2-7 | - | TRBV2 | CASSEEREHSYEQYF
TRBJ2-1 | - | TRBV5-1 | CASSLASGSDEQFF
TRBJ2-3 | - | TRBV6-5 | CASSYSVGGADTQYF